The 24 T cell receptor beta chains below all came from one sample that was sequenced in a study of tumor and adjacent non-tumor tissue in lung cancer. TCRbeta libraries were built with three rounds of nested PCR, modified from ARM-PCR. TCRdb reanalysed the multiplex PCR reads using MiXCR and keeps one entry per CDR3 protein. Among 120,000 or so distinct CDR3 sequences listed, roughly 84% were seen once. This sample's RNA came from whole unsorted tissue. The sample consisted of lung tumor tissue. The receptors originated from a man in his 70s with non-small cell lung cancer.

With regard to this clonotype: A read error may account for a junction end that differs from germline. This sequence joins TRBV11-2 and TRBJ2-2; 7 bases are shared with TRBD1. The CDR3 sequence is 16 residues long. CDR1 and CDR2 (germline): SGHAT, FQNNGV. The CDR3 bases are TGTGCCGGCAGCTTAGTGGGCACAGGGGTTGCCGGAGAGCCGTTTTTT. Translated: CAGSLVGTGVAGEPFF.

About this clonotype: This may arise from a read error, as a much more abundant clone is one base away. CDR3 in amino acids: CASRWDSFKSPLHF. The DNA for the CDR3 is TGCGCCAGCCGCTGGGACAGCTTTAAATCACCCCTCCACTTT. The chain has TRBV5-1 and TRBJ1-6, with TRBD1 matching 7 bases. V was clipped by 7 bases and J by 10 bases; unmatched bases: 11. This CDR3 is 14 amino acids long. Per the germline V gene, CDR1 is SGHRS and CDR2 is YFSETQ.

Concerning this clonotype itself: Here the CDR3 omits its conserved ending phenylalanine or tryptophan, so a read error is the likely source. The CDR3 region has the DNA TGCAGCGTTATCCAGACGGGAGCCCATGGCTACACCTTA. Translating gives CSVIQTGAHGYTL. The genes are TRBV29-1 and TRBJ1-2; D ambiguous. The CDR3 is 13 amino acids. CDR1 and CDR2 (germline): SQVTM, ANQGSEA. V gave up 5 bases and J gave up 6 bases, with 16 bases separating them.

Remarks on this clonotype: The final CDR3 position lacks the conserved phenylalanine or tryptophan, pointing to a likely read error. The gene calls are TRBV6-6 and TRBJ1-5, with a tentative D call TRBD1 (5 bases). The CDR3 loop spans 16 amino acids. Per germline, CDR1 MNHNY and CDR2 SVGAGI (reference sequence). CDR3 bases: TGTGCCAACAGTCCAGAGCCTTCAGGGTTTATCCAGCCCCAGCATTGT. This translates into CANSPEPSGFIQPQHC.

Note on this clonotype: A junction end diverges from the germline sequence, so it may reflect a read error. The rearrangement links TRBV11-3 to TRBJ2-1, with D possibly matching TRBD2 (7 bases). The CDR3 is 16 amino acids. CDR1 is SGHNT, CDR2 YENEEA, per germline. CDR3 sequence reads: CASSPEGGQGKNGQVF. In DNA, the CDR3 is TGTGCCAGCAGCCCCGAGGGGGGGCAGGGGAAAAATGGGCAGGTCTTC.

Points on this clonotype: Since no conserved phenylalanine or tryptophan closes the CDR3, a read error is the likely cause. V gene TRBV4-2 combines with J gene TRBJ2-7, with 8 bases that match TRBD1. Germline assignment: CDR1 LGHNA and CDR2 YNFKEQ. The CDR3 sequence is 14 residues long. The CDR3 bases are TGTGCCGGCAGGCAAGGACAGGGTCTCTACGAGCAGTACCTC. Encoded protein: CAGRQGQGLYEQYL.

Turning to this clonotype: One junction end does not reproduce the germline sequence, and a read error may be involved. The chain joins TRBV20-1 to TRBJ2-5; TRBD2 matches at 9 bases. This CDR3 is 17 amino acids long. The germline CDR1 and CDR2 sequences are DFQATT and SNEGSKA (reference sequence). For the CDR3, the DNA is TGTAGTGTTAGAGATCTGCCGGATAGCGGGAGTCGTGAGACCCAGTACTTC. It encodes CSVRDLPDSGSRETQYF.

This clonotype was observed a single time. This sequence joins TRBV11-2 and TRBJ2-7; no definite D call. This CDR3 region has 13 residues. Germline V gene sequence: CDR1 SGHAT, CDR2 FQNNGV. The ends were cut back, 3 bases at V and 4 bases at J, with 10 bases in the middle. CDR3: CASSLIVGYEQYF. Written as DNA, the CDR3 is TGTGCCAGCAGCTTGATCGTGGGGTACGAGCAGTACTTC.

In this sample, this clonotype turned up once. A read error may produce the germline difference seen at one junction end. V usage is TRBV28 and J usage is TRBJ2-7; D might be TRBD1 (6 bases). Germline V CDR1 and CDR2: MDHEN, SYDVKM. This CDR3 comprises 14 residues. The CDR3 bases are TGTACCAGCAGTCCCGGGACATCTCCCTACGAGCAGTACTTC. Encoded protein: CTSSPGTSPYEQYF.

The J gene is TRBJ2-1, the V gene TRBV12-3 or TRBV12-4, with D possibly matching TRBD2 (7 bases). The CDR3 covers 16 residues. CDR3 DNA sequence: TGTATCAGCAGTTGGGGGGGTTGGGGTAGGGGGAATGAGCAGTTCTTC. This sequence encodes CISSWGGWGRGNEQFF.

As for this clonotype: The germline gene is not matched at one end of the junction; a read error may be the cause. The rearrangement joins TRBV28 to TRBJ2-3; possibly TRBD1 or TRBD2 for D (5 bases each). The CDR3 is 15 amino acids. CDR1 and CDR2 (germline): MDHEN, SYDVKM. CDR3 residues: CTSRGHGRRTDTQYF. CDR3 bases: TGTACCAGCAGAGGACATGGGAGAAGAACAGATACACAGTATTTT.

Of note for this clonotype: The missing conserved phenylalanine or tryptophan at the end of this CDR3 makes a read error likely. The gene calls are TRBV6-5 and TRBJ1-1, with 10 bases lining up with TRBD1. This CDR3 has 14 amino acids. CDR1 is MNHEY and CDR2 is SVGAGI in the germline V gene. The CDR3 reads CVSSQTGGRREAFL. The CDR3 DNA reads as TGTGTCAGCAGCCAGACAGGGGGCCGTCGTGAAGCTTTCTTG.

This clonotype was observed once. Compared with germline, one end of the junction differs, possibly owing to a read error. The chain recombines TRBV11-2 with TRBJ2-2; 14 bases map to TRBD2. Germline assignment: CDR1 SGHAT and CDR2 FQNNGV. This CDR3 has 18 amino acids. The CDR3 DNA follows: TGTGCCAGCAGCTCGGGACTAGCGGGAGCGACGAAAACCGGGGAGCTGTTTTTT. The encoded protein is CASSSGLAGATKTGELFF.

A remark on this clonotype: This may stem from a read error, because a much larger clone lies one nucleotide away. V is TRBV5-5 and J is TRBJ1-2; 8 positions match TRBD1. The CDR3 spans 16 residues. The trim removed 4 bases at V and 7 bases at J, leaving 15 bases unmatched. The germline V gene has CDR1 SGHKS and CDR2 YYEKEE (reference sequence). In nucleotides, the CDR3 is TGTGCCAGCAGCCTGACCCCCAATGGCAGGGGGCTTGGCTACACCTTC. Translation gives CASSLTPNGRGLGYTF.

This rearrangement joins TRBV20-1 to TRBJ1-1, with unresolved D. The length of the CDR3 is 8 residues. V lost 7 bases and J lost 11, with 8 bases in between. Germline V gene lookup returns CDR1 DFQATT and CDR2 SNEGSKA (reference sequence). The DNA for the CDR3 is TGCAGTGTTACGGATGCTTTCTTT. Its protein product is CSVTDAFF.

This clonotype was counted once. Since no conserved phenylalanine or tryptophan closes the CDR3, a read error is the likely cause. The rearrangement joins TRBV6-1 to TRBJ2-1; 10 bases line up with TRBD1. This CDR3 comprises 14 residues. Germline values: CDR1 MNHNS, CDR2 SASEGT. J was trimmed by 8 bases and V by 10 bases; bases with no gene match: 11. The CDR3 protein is CAKSGTGELDEQFI. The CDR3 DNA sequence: TGTGCCAAGAGTGGGACAGGGGAATTGGATGAGCAGTTCATC.

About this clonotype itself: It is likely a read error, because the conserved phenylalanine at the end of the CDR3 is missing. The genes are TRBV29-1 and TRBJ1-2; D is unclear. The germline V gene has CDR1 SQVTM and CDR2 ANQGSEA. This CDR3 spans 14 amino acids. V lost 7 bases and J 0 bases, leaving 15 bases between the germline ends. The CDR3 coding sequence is TGCAGCGCCGAGAAAGGGAATGCTAACTATGGCTACACCGTC. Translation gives CSAEKGNANYGYTV.

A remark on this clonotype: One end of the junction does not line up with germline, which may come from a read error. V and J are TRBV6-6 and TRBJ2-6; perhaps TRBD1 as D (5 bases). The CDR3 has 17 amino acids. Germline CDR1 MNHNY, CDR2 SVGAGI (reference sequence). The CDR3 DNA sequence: TGTGCCAGCAGTCGTTTTACGATGAGCTCTGGGGCTAACGTCCTGGCTTTC. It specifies CASSRFTMSSGANVLAF.

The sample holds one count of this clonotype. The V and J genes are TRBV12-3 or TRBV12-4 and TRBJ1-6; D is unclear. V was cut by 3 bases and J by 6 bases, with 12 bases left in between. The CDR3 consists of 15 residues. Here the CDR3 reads CASSLCGRRNSPLHF. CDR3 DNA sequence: TGTGCCAGCAGTTTGTGTGGTCGTCGTAATTCACCCCTCCACTTT.

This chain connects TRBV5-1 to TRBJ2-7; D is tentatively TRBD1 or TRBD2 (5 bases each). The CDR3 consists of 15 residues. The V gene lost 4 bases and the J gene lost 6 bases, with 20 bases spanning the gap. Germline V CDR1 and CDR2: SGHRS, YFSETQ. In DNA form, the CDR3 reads TGCGCCAGCAGCCCGATTTCCGGGACGGCAGCCGAGCAGTACTTC. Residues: CASSPISGTAAEQYF. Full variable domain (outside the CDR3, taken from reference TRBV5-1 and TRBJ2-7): KAGVTQTPRYLIKTRGQQVTLSCSPISGHRSVSWYQQTPGQGLQFLFEYFSETQRNKGNFPGRFSGRQFSNSRSEMNVSTLELGDSALYLCASSPISGTAAEQYFGPGTRLTVT.

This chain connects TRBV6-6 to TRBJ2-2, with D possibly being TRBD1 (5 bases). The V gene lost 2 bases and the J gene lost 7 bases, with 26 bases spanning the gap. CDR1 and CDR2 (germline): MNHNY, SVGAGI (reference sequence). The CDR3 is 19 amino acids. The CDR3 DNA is TGTGCCAGCAGTTACGCAAACTTCGATTGGACATGGCCCAGCGGGGAGCTGTTTTTT. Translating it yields CASSYANFDWTWPSGELFF.

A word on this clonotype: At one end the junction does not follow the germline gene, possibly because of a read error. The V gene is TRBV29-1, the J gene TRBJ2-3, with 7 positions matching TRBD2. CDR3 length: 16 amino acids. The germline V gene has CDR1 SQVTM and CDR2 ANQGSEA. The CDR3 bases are TGCAGGGTTGAAGATGGAGTTAAGCGGGGTCTCGATACGCAGTATTTT. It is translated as CRVEDGVKRGLDTQYF.

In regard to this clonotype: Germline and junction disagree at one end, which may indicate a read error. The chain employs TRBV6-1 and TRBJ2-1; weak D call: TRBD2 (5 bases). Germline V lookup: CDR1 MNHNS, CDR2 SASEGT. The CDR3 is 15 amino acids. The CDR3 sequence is CASTRNAGFINEHFF. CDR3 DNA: TGTGCCAGCACGCGTAACGCGGGCTTCATCAATGAGCACTTCTTC.

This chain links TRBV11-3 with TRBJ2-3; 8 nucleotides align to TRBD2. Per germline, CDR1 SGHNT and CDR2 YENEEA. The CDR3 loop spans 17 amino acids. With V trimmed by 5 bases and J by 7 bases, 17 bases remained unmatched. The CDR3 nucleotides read TGTGCCAGCAGCCAAGGACTAGCTGGCTCGGGATCACATACGCAGTATTTT. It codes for CASSQGLAGSGSHTQYF.